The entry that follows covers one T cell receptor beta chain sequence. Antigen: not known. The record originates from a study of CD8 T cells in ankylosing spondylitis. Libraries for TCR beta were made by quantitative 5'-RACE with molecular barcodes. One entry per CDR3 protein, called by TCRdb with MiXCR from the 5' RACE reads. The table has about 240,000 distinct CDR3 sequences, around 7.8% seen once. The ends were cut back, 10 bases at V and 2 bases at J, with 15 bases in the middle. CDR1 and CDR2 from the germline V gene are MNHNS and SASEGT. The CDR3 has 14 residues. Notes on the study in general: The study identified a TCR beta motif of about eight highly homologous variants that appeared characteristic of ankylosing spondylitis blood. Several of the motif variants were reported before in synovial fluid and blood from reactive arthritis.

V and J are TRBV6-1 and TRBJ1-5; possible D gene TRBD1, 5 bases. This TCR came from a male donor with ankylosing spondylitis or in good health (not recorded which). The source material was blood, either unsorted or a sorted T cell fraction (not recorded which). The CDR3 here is CATAWGEGNQPQHF. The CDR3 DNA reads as TGTGCCACCGCGTGGGGGGAAGGCAATCAGCCCCAGCATTTT.